Below, 30 T cell receptor beta chains from the same sample are listed, as sequenced in a study of cytomegalovirus exposure and HLA in healthy donors. Amplification used 60 Vbeta primers and 13 Jbeta primers. Method: immunoSEQ multiplex PCR; TCRdb's copy keeps in-frame clones and lacks some. The profile shows about 140,000 clones, approximately 60% of them singletons. Sample: PBMCs. These receptors all stem from a human donor in good health.

J is TRBJ1-1 and V is TRBV7-8; possible D gene TRBD1, 6 bases. This CDR3 is 15 amino acids long. Looked up from germline, CDR1 is SGHVS and CDR2 is FQNEAQ. V shed 5 bases and J shed 4 bases, with 17 bases lying between them. CDR3 sequence (DNA): TGTGCCAGCAGCCTGAGGGGGGGCGCGGGCACTGAAGCTTTCTTT. Its protein product is CASSLRGGAGTEAFF.

J is TRBJ2-3 and V is TRBV6-5; 8 nucleotides agree with TRBD2. The CDR3 runs to 14 residues. From germline, CDR1 is MNHEY and CDR2 SVGAGI. With 7 bases clipped from V and 0 bases from J, the junction kept 3 bases outside the gene matches. The CDR3 DNA reads TGTGCCAGCACGGGGGGGTCGAGCACAGATACGCAGTATTTT. This codes for CASTGGSSTDTQYF.

The chain joins TRBV11-1 to TRBJ2-5; a weak D match, TRBD1 (5 bases). The CDR3 totals 15 residues. Germline V gene data show CDR1 as SGHAT and CDR2 as FQDESV (reference sequence). V lost 5 bases and J lost 1, with 14 bases in between. The DNA for the CDR3 is TGTGCCAGCAGCCCCCTGGCAGGGTTCCAAGAGACCCAGTACTTC. Amino acids: CASSPLAGFQETQYF. The full variable domain, its missing parts supplied by reference TRBV11-1 and TRBJ2-5, is EAEVAQSPRYKITEKSQAVAFWCDPISGHATLYWYRQILGQGPELLVQFQDESVVDDSQLPKDRFSAERLKGVDSTLKIQPAELGDSAMYLCASSPLAGFQETQYFGPGTRLLVL.

This clone appeared once. The gene calls are TRBV5-6 and TRBJ1-2, with 11 positions matching TRBD1. With V trimmed by 5 bases and J by 6 bases, 9 bases remained unmatched. The CDR3 sequence is 15 residues long. The germline gives CDR1 SGHDT, CDR2 YYEEEE. Here the CDR3 reads CASSLRTGGGNGYTF. In DNA, the CDR3 is TGTGCCAGCAGTTTAAGGACAGGGGGCGGTAATGGCTACACCTTC.

Turning to this clone: This sample also contains other DNA sequences that code for the same CDR3. The genes are TRBV29-1 and TRBJ2-3; TRBD1 aligns across 11 bases. CDR1 is SQVTM, CDR2 ANQGSEA, per germline. This CDR3 spans 14 amino acids. V was pared by 4 bases and J by 4 bases, with 4 bases of the junction left unmatched. For the CDR3, the DNA is TGCAGCGTTGCCCCGGGACAGGGGGCAGATACGCAGTATTTT. Translation: CSVAPGQGADTQYF.

The V call is TRBV7-2, the J call TRBJ2-4; a weak D match, TRBD2 (6 bases). V was cut by 6 bases and J by 0 bases, with 15 bases left in between. Germline V gene data show CDR1 as SGHTA and CDR2 as FQGNSA. The CDR3 length is 16 residues. In DNA, the CDR3 is TGTGCCAGCAGTCTTAGCGGAGTCCTAGCCAAAAACATTCAGTACTTC. Amino acid sequence: CASSLSGVLAKNIQYF.

The rearrangement joins TRBV5-6 to TRBJ2-5, with 13 bases matching TRBD2. The V segment lost 4 bases and the J segment 5 bases; nucleotides outside the gene matches: 14. The germline V gene has CDR1 SGHDT and CDR2 YYEEEE. The CDR3 extends over 18 amino acids. CDR3 nucleotides: TGTGCCAGCAGCAACTCCTTCGGGACTAGCGGGGAAAAGGAGACCCAGTACTTC. Protein product: CASSNSFGTSGEKETQYF.

This clone appeared a few times. J is TRBJ2-7 and V is TRBV15, with 10 bases that match TRBD2. This CDR3 region has 16 residues. CDR1 is LNHNV, CDR2 YYDKDF, per germline (reference sequence). V was clipped by 2 bases and J by 1 base; unmatched bases: 5. The CDR3 spells CATSRILSGGSYEQYF. Here the CDR3 DNA reads TGTGCCACCAGCAGAATCCTTAGCGGGGGGTCCTACGAGCAGTACTTC.

The chain is built from TRBV14 and TRBJ2-1; TRBD1 matches 7 bases. After removal of 4 bases from V and 8 bases from J, the junction contained 8 bases not matched to a gene. This CDR3 has 14 residues. Germline V gives CDR1 SGHDN, CDR2 FVKESK. This CDR3 is CASSRATGFYEQFF. DNA for the CDR3: TGTGCCAGCAGCCGAGCGACAGGGTTTTATGAGCAGTTCTTC.

This chain connects TRBV9 to TRBJ2-5, with D possibly matching TRBD1 (5 bases). The CDR3 has 14 residues. Looked up from germline, CDR1 is SGDLS and CDR2 is YYNGEE. The V gene lost 0 bases and the J gene lost 5 bases, with 11 bases spanning the gap. CDR3 sequence (DNA): TGTGCCAGCAGCGTAGTTTCAGGGTCCGAGACCCAGTACTTC. Translating gives CASSVVSGSETQYF. Combining the CDR3 with reference TRBV9 and TRBJ2-5 gives the whole variable domain DSGVTQTPKHLITATGQRVTLRCSPRSGDLSVYWYQQSLDQGLQFLIQYYNGEERAKGNILERFSAQQFPDLHSELNLSSLELGDSALYFCASSVVSGSETQYFGPGTRLLVL.

The table lists this clone with a few counts. The rearrangement uses TRBV5-1 and TRBJ2-7; D unclear. CDR3 size: 16 residues. Trimming took 4 bases from V and 0 from J, leaving 17 bases between them. In germline, CDR1 is SGHRS, CDR2 YFSETQ. As DNA, the CDR3 is TGCGCCAGCAGCCCGCAATTGCCGGGTCCCTCCTACGAGCAGTACTTC. Its protein is CASSPQLPGPSYEQYF.

J is TRBJ2-3 and V is TRBV6-5, with D possibly matching TRBD2 (6 bases). Germline V gives CDR1 MNHEY, CDR2 SVGAGI. There are 15 residues in the CDR3. V lost 6 bases, J lost 2 bases, and 15 bases lay in between. The CDR3 here is CASSQTGLYTDTQYF. CDR3 sequence (DNA): TGTGCCAGCAGCCAAACGGGACTCTACACAGATACGCAGTATTTT.

J is TRBJ1-2 and V is TRBV7-8; maybe TRBD1 (5 bases). The CDR3 is 13 amino acids. Trimming left V 0 bases short and J 4 bases short, with 6 bases between. Germline CDR1 and CDR2: SGHVS and FQNEAQ. As DNA, the CDR3 is TGTGCCAGCAGCTTAGCGGGGGGCTATGGCTACACCTTC. It encodes CASSLAGGYGYTF.

This rearrangement joins TRBV28 to TRBJ2-7; TRBD2 is a possible D gene (5 bases). Germline V gene lookup returns CDR1 MDHEN and CDR2 SYDVKM. The CDR3 is 12 amino acids. V shed 4 bases and J shed 4 bases, with 8 bases lying between them. The CDR3 spells CASSSEGYEQYF. In nucleotides, the CDR3 is TGTGCCAGCAGTTCTGAGGGATACGAGCAGTACTTC.

This clone was counted a few times. CDR3 region: CASSSGTGVWGEQYF. CDR3 sequence (DNA): TGCGCCAGCAGCTCCGGGACAGGGGTTTGGGGCGAGCAGTACTTC. The J gene is TRBJ2-7, the V gene TRBV5-1; 10 bases fit TRBD1. The CDR3 is made up of 15 amino acids. Germline V gene lookup returns CDR1 SGHRS and CDR2 YFSETQ. The ends lost 3 bases at V and 6 bases at J; junction bases unmatched: 9. The full variable domain, with the rest looked up from reference TRBV5-1 and TRBJ2-7, is KAGVTQTPRYLIKTRGQQVTLSCSPISGHRSVSWYQQTPGQGLQFLFEYFSETQRNKGNFPGRFSGRQFSNSRSEMNVSTLELGDSALYLCASSSGTGVWGEQYFGPGTRLTVT.

The V call is TRBV2, the J call TRBJ2-7; TRBD1 agrees at 9 bases. Germline CDR1 reads SNHLY; CDR2 reads FYNNEI. The V segment lost 5 bases and the J segment 5 bases; nucleotides outside the gene matches: 16. The length of the CDR3 is 17 residues. CDR3 amino acids: CASSQPPFRDRVHEQYF. CDR3 DNA sequence: TGTGCCAGCAGTCAACCCCCCTTCCGGGACAGGGTTCACGAGCAGTACTTC.

In its sample, this clone was seen once. The chain recombines TRBV15 with TRBJ2-1, with TRBD2 matching 8 bases. V lost 4 bases and J lost 6; bases outside the gene matches: 8. The CDR3 covers 15 residues. Per the germline V gene, CDR1 is LNHNV and CDR2 is YYDKDF (reference sequence). The CDR3 protein is CATSTKSGSSNEQFF. The CDR3 coding sequence is TGTGCCACCAGCACCAAGAGCGGGAGCTCCAATGAGCAGTTCTTC.

This clone came up once. The chain links TRBV5-1 to TRBJ2-1; 13 nucleotides agree with TRBD2. Germline V gene data show CDR1 as SGHRS and CDR2 as YFSETQ. V was clipped by 2 bases and J by 4 bases; unmatched bases: 6. The CDR3 consists of 17 residues. DNA for the CDR3: TGCGCCAGCAGCTTAACGCTGACTAGCGGGAGGTACAATGAGCAGTTCTTC. Translating gives CASSLTLTSGRYNEQFF. The full variable domain, with the rest looked up from reference TRBV5-1 and TRBJ2-1, is KAGVTQTPRYLIKTRGQQVTLSCSPISGHRSVSWYQQTPGQGLQFLFEYFSETQRNKGNFPGRFSGRQFSNSRSEMNVSTLELGDSALYLCASSLTLTSGRYNEQFFGPGTRLTVL.

This clone was observed once. The chain recombines TRBV15 with TRBJ2-1, with D tentatively TRBD1 (6 bases). The V end lost 2 bases, the J end lost 1 base, and 9 bases lay between the germline ends. CDR1 is LNHNV and CDR2 is YYDKDF in the germline V gene (reference sequence). The CDR3 runs 15 residues. The CDR3 protein is CATSRPQGSYNEQFF. CDR3 DNA sequence: TGTGCCACCAGCAGACCACAGGGATCCTACAATGAGCAGTTCTTC.

The chain couples TRBV19 to TRBJ1-1; D is ambiguous. Germline lookup yields CDR1 LNHDA and CDR2 SQIVND (reference sequence). CDR3 length: 12 amino acids. Trimming stripped 6 bases from V and 7 bases from J, with 12 bases between. The CDR3 nucleotides are TGTGCCAGTAGCCCTCGGTACTTTGAAGCTTTCTTT. Its protein is CASSPRYFEAFF.

This clone was counted only a few times. This rearrangement joins TRBV15 to TRBJ2-3; D is perhaps TRBD2 (6 bases). V was clipped by 3 bases and J by 0 bases, with 10 bases between them. The CDR3 extends over 15 amino acids. In germline, CDR1 is LNHNV, CDR2 YYDKDF (reference sequence). The DNA of the CDR3 is TGTGCCACCAGCAGGGACTACCCTAGCACAGATACGCAGTATTTT. This translates into CATSRDYPSTDTQYF.

The J gene is TRBJ2-2, the V gene TRBV2; TRBD2 agrees at 10 bases. CDR3 length: 15 amino acids. The V segment lost 6 bases and the J segment 10 bases; nucleotides outside the gene matches: 11. CDR1 and CDR2 (germline): SNHLY, FYNNEI. CDR3 residues: CASSTVSGRSEELFF. DNA for the CDR3: TGTGCCAGCAGCACTGTTAGCGGGAGGAGTGAGGAGCTGTTTTTT. Variable domain in full (rest from reference TRBV2 and TRBJ2-2): EPEVTQTPSHQVTQMGQEVILRCVPISNHLYFYWYRQILGQKVEFLVSFYNNEISEKSEIFDDQFSVERPDGSNFTLKIRSTKLEDSAMYFCASSTVSGRSEELFFGEGSRLTVL.

V usage is TRBV5-1 and J usage is TRBJ2-5, with D possibly being TRBD1 (6 bases). V gave up 0 bases and J gave up 3 bases, with 9 bases separating them. The CDR3 extends over 14 amino acids. The germline CDR1 and CDR2 sequences are SGHRS and YFSETQ. The CDR3 sequence is CASSLGQGKETQYF. DNA of the CDR3: TGCGCCAGCAGCTTGGGCCAGGGGAAAGAGACCCAGTACTTC.

In DNA form, the CDR3 reads TGTGCCAGTAATAGTGTAGCGGGAGGGCCTGGTGAGCAGTTCTTC. Translating it yields CASNSVAGGPGEQFF. This chain links TRBV28 with TRBJ2-1; 11 bases are a match to TRBD2. The germline V gene encodes CDR1 MDHEN and CDR2 SYDVKM. Unmatched junction bases numbered 13, after V lost 9 bases and J lost 9 bases. This CDR3 has 15 amino acids.

The chain links TRBV11-3 to TRBJ1-1, with D unclear. Germline V gives CDR1 SGHNT, CDR2 YENEEA. V dropped 2 bases and J dropped 4 bases, with 5 bases sitting between them. The CDR3 is 12 residues long. The CDR3 loop is CASSLTSTEAFF. The CDR3 nucleotides are TGTGCCAGCAGCTTAACGAGCACTGAAGCTTTCTTT.

This clone was picked up one time. The chain uses TRBV4-1 and TRBJ2-7; the match to TRBD2 covers 10 bases. From germline, CDR1 is MGHRA and CDR2 YSYEKL. The CDR3 consists of 19 residues. The junction had 18 bases not matched to a gene; V was cut back by 0 bases and J by 7 bases. In DNA, the CDR3 is TGCGCCAGCAGCCAAGATCTGGCTAGCGGGAGAATCGGTTTGGGAGAGCAGTACTTC. This translates into CASSQDLASGRIGLGEQYF.

The J gene is TRBJ2-6, the V gene TRBV27; 7 bases are a match to TRBD1. Looked up from germline, CDR1 is MNHEY and CDR2 is SMNVEV (reference sequence). The CDR3 sequence is 18 residues long. V gave up 3 bases and J gave up 0 bases; unmatched junction bases: 8. CDR3 sequence: CASSLIGTESSGANVLTF. The CDR3 DNA follows: TGTGCCAGCAGTTTGATTGGGACAGAGAGCTCTGGGGCCAACGTCCTGACTTTC.

The chain links TRBV6-1 to TRBJ1-1, with 8 bases that match TRBD1. Germline V gene data show CDR1 as MNHNS and CDR2 as SASEGT. With 6 bases clipped from V and 0 bases from J, the junction kept 6 bases outside the gene matches. This CDR3 spans 15 amino acids. In DNA form, the CDR3 reads TGTGCCAGCAGCTTAAACAGGGGGTTGAACACTGAAGCTTTCTTT. It encodes CASSLNRGLNTEAFF.

This clone was seen a single time. The V call is TRBV5-1, the J call TRBJ2-2; the D is unclear. The CDR3 has 15 residues. V lost 1 base to trimming and J lost 6 bases, with 13 bases between them. The germline V gene has CDR1 SGHRS and CDR2 YFSETQ. The DNA for the CDR3 is TGCGCCAGCAGCTTGAGTGGAGCAAGCCCCGGGGAGCTGTTTTTT. Its protein is CASSLSGASPGELFF.

The J gene is TRBJ1-5, the V gene TRBV5-1, with D perhaps TRBD1 (5 bases). The germline gives CDR1 SGHRS, CDR2 YFSETQ. V lost 2 bases and J 7 bases, leaving 10 bases between the germline ends. This CDR3 spans 13 amino acids. CDR3: CASSFTGEQPQHF. The CDR3 DNA is TGCGCCAGCAGCTTTACGGGGGAGCAGCCCCAGCATTTT.